This T cell receptor beta chain was documented in a study of control samples from healthy donors and cancer patients (dated by TCRdb to the early 2020s). Deletion took 5 bases off V and 0 bases off J, with a span of 17 bases between the germline ends. Based on the germline V gene (reference sequence), the CDR1 and CDR2 sequences are LNHDA and SQIVND. Including the terminal cysteine and phenylalanine, the CDR3 comprises 17 residues. Just CDR3 DNA is preserved here, 51 bases in frame from base 1. Library construction relied on the immunoSEQ multiplex PCR assay. TCRdb holds this immuneACCESS table with in-frame rearrangements only. Some clones are missing; in checked studies, unresolved V genes explain under half, and the rest has no known cause. The sample table lists some 70,000 clones, 83% of them with a count of one. The top ten constitute 15% to 18% of the sample. This clone appeared a single time. What this receptor recognizes is not known. Per-nucleotide qualities are absent, and no much larger clonotype sits a single base away.

The sequencing input was blood. The V and J genes are TRBV19 and TRBJ1-5; too little of a D gene remains to name it. This TCR was recovered from a man between 60 and 70 years old in good health. The nucleotide sequence is TGTGCCAGTAGTGTCTTCCCTCTAGCGCATAGCAATCAGCCCCAGCATTTT. This codes for CASSVFPLAHSNQPQHF. Outside the CDR3, residues come from the reference TRBV19 and TRBJ1-5 proteins, so the full variable domain is: DGGITQSPKYLFRKEGQNVTLSCEQNLNHDAMYWYRQDPGQGLRLIYYSQIVNDFQKGDIAEGYSVSREKKESFPLTVTSAQKNPTAFYLCASSVFPLAHSNQPQHFGDGTRLSIL.